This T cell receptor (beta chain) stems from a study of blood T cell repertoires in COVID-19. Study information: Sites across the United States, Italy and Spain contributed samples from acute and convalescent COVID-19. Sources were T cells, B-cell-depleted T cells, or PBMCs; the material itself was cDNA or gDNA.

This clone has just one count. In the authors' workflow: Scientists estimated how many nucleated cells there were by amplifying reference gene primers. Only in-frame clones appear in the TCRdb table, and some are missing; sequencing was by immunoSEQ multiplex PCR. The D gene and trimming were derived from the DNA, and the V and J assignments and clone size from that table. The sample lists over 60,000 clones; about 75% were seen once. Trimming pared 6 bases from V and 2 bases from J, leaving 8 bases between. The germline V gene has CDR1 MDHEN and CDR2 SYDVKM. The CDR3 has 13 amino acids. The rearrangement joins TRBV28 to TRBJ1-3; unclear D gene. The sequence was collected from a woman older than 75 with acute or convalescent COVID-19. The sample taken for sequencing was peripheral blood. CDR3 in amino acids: CASRTMAGNTIYF. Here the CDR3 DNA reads TGTGCCAGCAGGACAATGGCTGGAAACACCATATATTTT.